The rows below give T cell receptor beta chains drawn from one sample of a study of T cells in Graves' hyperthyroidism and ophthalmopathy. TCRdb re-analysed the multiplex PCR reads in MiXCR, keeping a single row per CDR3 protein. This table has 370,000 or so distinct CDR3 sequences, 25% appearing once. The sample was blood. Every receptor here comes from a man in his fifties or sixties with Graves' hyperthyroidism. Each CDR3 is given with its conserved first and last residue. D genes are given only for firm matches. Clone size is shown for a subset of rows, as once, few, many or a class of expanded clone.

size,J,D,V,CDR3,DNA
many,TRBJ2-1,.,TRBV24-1,CATSDFGDGHEQFF,TGTGCCACCAGTGATTTTGGGGACGGCCATGAGCAGTTCTTC
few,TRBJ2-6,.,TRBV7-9,CASSAGTVANVLTF,TGTGCCAGCAGCGCCGGGACCGTTGCCAACGTCCTGACTTTC
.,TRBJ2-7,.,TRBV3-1,CASSQEVGTAYEQYF,TGTGCCAGCAGCCAAGAGGTGGGTACTGCCTACGAGCAGTACTTC
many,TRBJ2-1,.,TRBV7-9,CASSPPLLNEQFF,TGTGCCAGCAGCCCACCCCTCCTCAATGAGCAGTTCTTC
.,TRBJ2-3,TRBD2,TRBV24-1,CATSEGRGALTDTQYF,TGTGCCACGTCAGAAGGGCGGGGGGCTCTCACAGATACGCAGTATTTT
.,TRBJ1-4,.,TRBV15,CATSRPQRDEKLFF,TGTGCCACCAGCAGACCCCAGAGGGATGAAAAACTGTTTTTT
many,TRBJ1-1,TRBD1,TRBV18,CASSPQGDAGKAFF,TGTGCCAGCTCACCCCAGGGGGACGCCGGGAAAGCTTTCTTT
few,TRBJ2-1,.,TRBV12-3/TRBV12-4,CASSLGSAGYNEQFF,TGTGCCAGCAGTTTGGGTTCGGCGGGATACAATGAGCAGTTCTTC
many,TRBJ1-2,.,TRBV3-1,CASSQVLSNPVKGYTF,TGTGCCAGCAGCCAAGTACTTTCTAACCCGGTTAAAGGCTACACCTTC
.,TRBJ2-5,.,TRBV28,CASSLAGLKKTQYF,TGTGCCAGCAGTTTAGCAGGCCTCAAGAAGACCCAGTACTTC
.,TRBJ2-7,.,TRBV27,CASSPGWGLEQYF,TGTGCCAGCAGTCCAGGGTGGGGGCTCGAGCAGTACTTC
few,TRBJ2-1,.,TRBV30,CAWSSRNEQLF,TGTGCCTGGAGCTCCCGCAATGAGCAGCTCTTC
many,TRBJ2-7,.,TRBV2,CASSEAVSFAGEQYF,TGTGCCAGCAGTGAAGCGGTCAGCTTCGCGGGCGAGCAGTACTTC
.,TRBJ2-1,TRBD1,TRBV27,CASGTGRWNEQLF,TGTGCCAGCGGGACAGGGAGGTGGAATGAGCAGCTCTTC